This record covers a single TCR beta chain. The method was immunoSEQ multiplex PCR; TCRdb's version includes in-frame clones alone and lacks a portion of them. The sample carries roughly 40,000 clones, about 87% recorded once. The sample originates from a study of blood T cell repertoires in COVID-19. Overall study context: Samples of COVID-19 (acute and convalescent) were obtained from the United States, Italy and Spain. T cells, B-cell-depleted T cells, or PBMCs provided the cDNA or gDNA that served as material.

Per germline, CDR1 SEHNR and CDR2 FQNEAQ (reference sequence). The CDR3 sequence is 19 residues long. V shed 5 bases and J 0 bases; nucleotides not matched to a gene: 13. Sequencing input: peripheral blood. The clonotype was recovered from a human donor in a cohort sampled during active COVID-19. V gene TRBV7-9 combines with J gene TRBJ2-6; 7 bases are shared with TRBD1. CDR3 loop: CASSRPQGVFSSGANVLTF. The CDR3 nucleotides read TGTGCCAGCAGCCGACCGCAGGGGGTATTCTCCTCTGGGGCCAACGTCCTGACTTTC.